This is a list of T cell receptor beta chains from one sample in a study of cytomegalovirus exposure and HLA in healthy donors. The repertoire was sequenced with immunoSEQ multiplex PCR; TCRdb's copy has only in-frame clones and lacks some. The sample holds some 240,000 clones; around 87% are singletons and the top ten take about 2%. The source material was PBMCs. The receptors originated from a woman aged 18-30 years in good health and CMV-seropositive. The CDR3 runs from the conserved cysteine through the conserved F or W. D genes are given only for firm matches. Where a row states a size, it is once, few, many or the class of an expanded clone; other rows omit it.

j_call v_call d_call clone_size cdr3_nt cdr3_aa
TRBJ2-7 TRBV19 NA NA TGTGCCAGTAGTCCAGGGGCCACCTACGAGCAGTACTTC CASSPGATYEQYF
TRBJ2-3 TRBV6-1 NA NA TGTGCCAGCGGGGCAGGGACTGGCACAGATACGCAGTATTTT CASGAGTGTDTQYF
TRBJ1-1 TRBV7-3 TRBD1 NA TGTGCCAGCAGCCGGGGACAGGCGAACACTGAAGCTTTCTTT CASSRGQANTEAFF
TRBJ1-2 TRBV28 NA NA TGTGCCAGCAGTCAACCCCGGGACGCGGGGCTCTATGGCTACACCTTC CASSQPRDAGLYGYTF
TRBJ2-1 TRBV27 TRBD2 NA TGTGCCAGCTCACTGGGCACTAGCGGGAGGGTAAATGAGCAGTTCTTC CASSLGTSGRVNEQFF
TRBJ2-3 TRBV7-3 TRBD2 NA TGTGCCAGCAGTATACTAGCGGGGGCCTTCACAGATACGCAGTATTTT CASSILAGAFTDTQYF
TRBJ1-3 TRBV9 NA once TGTGCCAGCAGCGTAGTCGCCAGGGCCGGAAACACCATATATTTT CASSVVARAGNTIYF
TRBJ1-2 TRBV9 TRBD1 NA TGTGCCAGCAGCCCCAATAGACAGGGCGAGGAGGGCTACACCTTC CASSPNRQGEEGYTF
TRBJ2-7 TRBV28 NA NA TGTGCCAGCAGTTTTAGGGACTTTTCCTACGAGCAGTACTTC CASSFRDFSYEQYF
TRBJ1-1 TRBV27 NA NA TGTGCCAGCAGTGGCGACAGGAGCCAGAACACTGAAGCTTTCTTT CASSGDRSQNTEAFF
TRBJ1-5 TRBV19 TRBD1 NA TGTGCCAGTATTGACAGGGATGATCAGCCCCAGCATTTT CASIDRDDQPQHF
TRBJ2-1 TRBV7-6 TRBD2 NA TGTGCCAGCAGCCCTTGGAGCGGGAGCTCCTACAATGAGCAGTTCTTC CASSPWSGSSYNEQFF
TRBJ2-7 TRBV28 TRBD2 NA TGTGCCAGCAGTTCCCCTCTGCTAGCGGGATTGTACGAGCAGTACTTC CASSSPLLAGLYEQYF
TRBJ2-7 TRBV7-8 TRBD1 NA TGTGCCAGCAGCTTAGTCCCCGGGACAGTAAGTCTCGAGCAGTACTTC CASSLVPGTVSLEQYF
TRBJ2-2 TRBV9 TRBD1 NA TGTGCCAGCAGCGTAGTGGGACAGGGCACCGGGGAGCTGTTTTTT CASSVVGQGTGELFF
TRBJ2-5 TRBV6-1 TRBD2 once TGTGCCAGCAGTCCAAGGCTCGGGGGGAAGGAGACCCAGTACTTC CASSPRLGGKETQYF
TRBJ2-1 TRBV5-6 TRBD1 NA TGTGCCAGCAGCCGGGACAGCAGGCGGCAGTTCTTC CASSRDSRRQFF
TRBJ2-1 TRBV27 NA once TGTGCCAGCAGGTCAGGGGCGTTGGCGGGCGATGAGCAGTTCTTC CASRSGALAGDEQFF
TRBJ2-7 TRBV5-1 TRBD1 NA TGCGCCAGCAGCTCGGGGGCCGGACAGGGTAGCGAGCAGTACTTC CASSSGAGQGSEQYF
TRBJ1-1 TRBV30 NA NA TGTGCCTGGAGTGTAGGAGGGGCGGCGGAAGCTTTCTTT CAWSVGGAAEAFF
TRBJ1-2 TRBV6-1 TRBD1 NA TGTGCCAGCGGGGGAGGACAGGGAGCCTATGGCTACACCTTC CASGGGQGAYGYTF
TRBJ1-5 TRBV6-5 NA NA TGTGCCAGCAGTTACTCGCAGCGTCAGCCCCAGCATTTT CASSYSQRQPQHF
TRBJ2-5 TRBV2 NA NA TGTGCCAGCAGTGGGACAGTAGAAGAGACCCAGTACTTC CASSGTVEETQYF
TRBJ2-7 TRBV6-5 TRBD2 NA TGTGCCAGCAGTTGGACTAGCGCCACCTACGAGCAGTACTTC CASSWTSATYEQYF
TRBJ1-2 TRBV4-1 TRBD1 NA TGCGCCAGCAGCCAAGAGAAGGGGACAGACTATGGCTACACCTTC CASSQEKGTDYGYTF
TRBJ2-5 TRBV4-1 TRBD2 NA TGCGCCAGCAGCCGGGGACTAGCGGGCCAAGAGACCCAGTACTTC CASSRGLAGQETQYF
TRBJ1-5 TRBV2 TRBD1 NA TGTGCCAGCAGGAAAGACGACAGGGGTAGCAATCAGCCCCAGCATTTT CASRKDDRGSNQPQHF
TRBJ2-1 TRBV7-9 NA NA TGTGCCAGCAGCTCGGCCCCCCAGGGTAGCACCTACAATGAGCAGTTCTTC CASSSAPQGSTYNEQFF
TRBJ2-1 TRBV7-6 NA NA TGTGCCAGCAGCCAAACAGGGAGCTCCTACAATGAGCAGTTCTTC CASSQTGSSYNEQFF
TRBJ1-1 TRBV29-1 NA NA TGCAGCGTTGAGTTGGTCTCGGGGAACACTGAAGCTTTCTTT CSVELVSGNTEAFF
TRBJ2-1 TRBV7-2 TRBD2 NA TGTGCCAGCAGCTTACGGACTAGCGGGAGAGGTGAGCAGTTCTTC CASSLRTSGRGEQFF
TRBJ1-2 TRBV29-1 NA NA TGCAGCGTTTTGGGCGGGTCGATACTTAACTATGGCTACACCTTC CSVLGGSILNYGYTF
TRBJ1-2 TRBV29-1 TRBD1 NA TGCAGCGTCGGGGACAGGGCGGGCTATGGCTACACCTTC CSVGDRAGYGYTF
TRBJ1-4 TRBV14 TRBD1 NA TGTGCCAGCAGCCGAGGAAGCTACTCCGGGACAGGGGAAGAAAAACTGTTTTTT CASSRGSYSGTGEEKLFF
TRBJ1-2 TRBV6-1 NA NA TGTGCCAGCAGTGAGGAGGGGACGGGGCCCTATGGCTACACCTTC CASSEEGTGPYGYTF